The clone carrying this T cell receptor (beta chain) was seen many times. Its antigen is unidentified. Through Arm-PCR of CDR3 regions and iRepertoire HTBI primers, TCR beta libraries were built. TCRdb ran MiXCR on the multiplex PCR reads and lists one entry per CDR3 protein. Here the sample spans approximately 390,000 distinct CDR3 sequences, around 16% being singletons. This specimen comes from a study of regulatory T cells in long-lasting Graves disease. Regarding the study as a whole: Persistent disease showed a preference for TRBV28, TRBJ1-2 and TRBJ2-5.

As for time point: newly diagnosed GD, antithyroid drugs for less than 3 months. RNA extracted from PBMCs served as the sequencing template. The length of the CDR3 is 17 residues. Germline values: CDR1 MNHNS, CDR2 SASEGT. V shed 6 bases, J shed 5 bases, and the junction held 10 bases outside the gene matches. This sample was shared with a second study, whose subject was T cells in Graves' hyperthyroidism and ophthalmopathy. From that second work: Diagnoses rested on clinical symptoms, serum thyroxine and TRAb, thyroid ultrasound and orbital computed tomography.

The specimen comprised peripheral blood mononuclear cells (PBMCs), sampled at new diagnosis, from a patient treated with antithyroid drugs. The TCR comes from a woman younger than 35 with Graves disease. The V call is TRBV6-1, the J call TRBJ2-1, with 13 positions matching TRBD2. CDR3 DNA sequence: TGTGCCAGCAGCTCTTCTCTCGGACTAGCGGGGGACAATGAGCAGTTCTTC. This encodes CASSSSLGLAGDNEQFF.